These T cell receptor beta chains were read from a single sample in a study of Graves' ophthalmopathy and Graves' hyperthyroidism. In TCRdb, the multiplex PCR reads were re-called with MiXCR into one record per CDR3 protein. The sample includes 300,000 to 400,000 distinct CDR3 sequences, about a sixth of them seen just once. Specimen: peripheral blood. The receptors shown here come from an adult man with Graves' ophthalmopathy. Both conserved end residues are part of each CDR3. The D gene is left open where the match is weak. Size tells how often a clone was seen (once, few, many) or the class of an expanded clone, and some rows leave it out.

clone_size: many
d_call: -
j_call: TRBJ2-5
v_call: TRBV6-2/TRBV6-3
cdr3_nt: TGTGCCAGGGGGGACGGGAGTTGCGAGACCCAGTACTTC
cdr3_aa: CARGDGSCETQYF

clone_size: many
d_call: -
j_call: TRBJ1-5
v_call: TRBV2
cdr3_nt: TGTGCCAGCAGTGTTCTGGGCAACAATCAGCCCCAGCATTTT
cdr3_aa: CASSVLGNNQPQHF

clone_size: many
d_call: -
j_call: TRBJ2-7
v_call: TRBV20-1
cdr3_nt: TGCAGTGCTAGGGGGGCCGGACAACACTACGAGCAGTACTTC
cdr3_aa: CSARGAGQHYEQYF

clone_size: many
d_call: -
j_call: TRBJ1-1
v_call: TRBV19
cdr3_nt: TGTGCCAGCATCGACGGGTGGGGGATGAACACTGAAGCTTTCTTT
cdr3_aa: CASIDGWGMNTEAFF

clone_size: few
d_call: TRBD2
j_call: TRBJ2-5
v_call: TRBV5-1
cdr3_nt: TGCGCCAGCAGGGGACTAGCGGGATCGGGCCAAGAGACCCAGTACTTC
cdr3_aa: CASRGLAGSGQETQYF

clone_size: many
d_call: TRBD1
j_call: TRBJ2-5
v_call: TRBV27
cdr3_nt: TGTGCCAGCAGTTCCCACGGGACAGTATTCCAAGAGACCCAGTACTTC
cdr3_aa: CASSSHGTVFQETQYF

clone_size: many
d_call: -
j_call: TRBJ1-5
v_call: TRBV2
cdr3_nt: TGTGCCAGCAGGCTCAATCAGCCCCAGCATTTT
cdr3_aa: CASRLNQPQHF

clone_size: many
d_call: -
j_call: TRBJ1-1
v_call: TRBV6-1
cdr3_nt: TGTGCCAGCAGTGAAAGTCTGTTGGCTTTCTTT
cdr3_aa: CASSESLLAFF

clone_size: many
d_call: -
j_call: TRBJ2-5
v_call: TRBV5-1
cdr3_nt: TGCGCCAGCAGCTTGAGGACCCCTGAAGAGACCCAGTACTTC
cdr3_aa: CASSLRTPEETQYF

clone_size: many
d_call: TRBD1
j_call: TRBJ1-1
v_call: TRBV25-1
cdr3_nt: TGTGCCAGCAGTTATAAAGGGGGCCGAACTGAAGCTTTCTTT
cdr3_aa: CASSYKGGRTEAFF

clone_size: -
d_call: -
j_call: TRBJ2-7
v_call: TRBV6-1
cdr3_nt: TGTGCCAGCAGTGAAGTCGGCTCAGGGAACAAATACGAGCAGTACTTC
cdr3_aa: CASSEVGSGNKYEQYF

clone_size: many
d_call: TRBD1
j_call: TRBJ1-5
v_call: TRBV15
cdr3_nt: TGTGCCACCAGCACAAGCCGGGACAGGGATTCCAATCAGCCCCAGCATTTT
cdr3_aa: CATSTSRDRDSNQPQHF

clone_size: once
d_call: -
j_call: TRBJ2-7
v_call: TRBV9
cdr3_nt: TGTGCCAGCAGCGCGATGGGGCAGGGCCACGAGCAGTACTTC
cdr3_aa: CASSAMGQGHEQYF

clone_size: many
d_call: TRBD1
j_call: TRBJ1-2
v_call: TRBV12-3/TRBV12-4
cdr3_nt: TGTGCCAGCAGTCAGAGACAGGGAGGCTATGGCTACACCTTC
cdr3_aa: CASSQRQGGYGYTF

clone_size: many
d_call: TRBD2
j_call: TRBJ2-7
v_call: TRBV6-5
cdr3_nt: TGTGCCAGCAGTTATCGGCTAGCGGGAGACTACGAGCAGTACTTC
cdr3_aa: CASSYRLAGDYEQYF

clone_size: many
d_call: -
j_call: TRBJ1-2
v_call: TRBV6-7
cdr3_nt: TGTGCCAGCAGTCCGCACGCCCTTATTGTTGGGGGACGGACTCTCTACTATGGCTACACCTTC
cdr3_aa: CASSPHALIVGGRTLYYGYTF

clone_size: many
d_call: TRBD2
j_call: TRBJ2-7
v_call: TRBV7-2
cdr3_nt: TGTGCCAGCAGCCCACGACTAGCGGGGAGGTACGAGCAGTACTTC
cdr3_aa: CASSPRLAGRYEQYF

clone_size: -
d_call: -
j_call: TRBJ2-7
v_call: TRBV20-1
cdr3_nt: TGCAGTGCTAGAGATCCAGGGCAATGGTACGAGCAGTACTTC
cdr3_aa: CSARDPGQWYEQYF

clone_size: -
d_call: -
j_call: TRBJ2-7
v_call: TRBV2
cdr3_nt: TGTGCCAGCAGTGAAGCCGAGACATACGCCTACGAGCAGTCCTTC
cdr3_aa: CASSEAETYAYEQSF

clone_size: many
d_call: -
j_call: TRBJ2-4
v_call: TRBV6-1
cdr3_nt: TGTGCCAGCTTTGGTAACATTCAGTACTTC
cdr3_aa: CASFGNIQYF

clone_size: many
d_call: -
j_call: TRBJ1-2
v_call: TRBV15
cdr3_nt: TGTGCCACCAGCAGAGCTCAGGGTGCGTTCAACTATGGCTACACCTTC
cdr3_aa: CATSRAQGAFNYGYTF

clone_size: -
d_call: -
j_call: TRBJ2-7
v_call: TRBV29-1
cdr3_nt: TGCAGCGTTGATGGGGGGTCCTCCTACGAGCAGTACTTC
cdr3_aa: CSVDGGSSYEQYF

clone_size: -
d_call: -
j_call: TRBJ1-1
v_call: TRBV28
cdr3_nt: TGTGCCAGCAGTGAATTGGGTAGGGGCACAGGCACTGAAGCTTTCTTT
cdr3_aa: CASSELGRGTGTEAFF

clone_size: many
d_call: TRBD1
j_call: TRBJ1-2
v_call: TRBV20-1
cdr3_nt: TGCAGTGCCTATGACAGGGGGCGACGAGGCTACACCTTC
cdr3_aa: CSAYDRGRRGYTF

clone_size: many
d_call: -
j_call: TRBJ2-5
v_call: TRBV28
cdr3_nt: TGTGCCAGCAGTTTCATCACCCCGGGCCCTATGGGGACCCAGTACTTC
cdr3_aa: CASSFITPGPMGTQYF

clone_size: many
d_call: TRBD2
j_call: TRBJ2-5
v_call: TRBV13
cdr3_nt: TGTGCCAGCAGCTTAAGCCTGGGTCGGTTGACTAGCGGACACCAAGAGACCCAGTACTTC
cdr3_aa: CASSLSLGRLTSGHQETQYF

clone_size: -
d_call: -
j_call: TRBJ2-4
v_call: TRBV2
cdr3_nt: TGTGCCAGCAGTGAGGGGGGCTTCGGCAAAAACATTCAGTACTTC
cdr3_aa: CASSEGGFGKNIQYF

clone_size: -
d_call: -
j_call: TRBJ2-7
v_call: TRBV7-2
cdr3_nt: TGTGCCAGCAGCTTAAGGGGGGGGCCCTCCTACGAGCAGTACTTC
cdr3_aa: CASSLRGGPSYEQYF

clone_size: many
d_call: -
j_call: TRBJ1-6
v_call: TRBV20-1
cdr3_nt: TGCAGTGCTATACCTGGGGGATCAACCTCCTATAATTCACCCCTCCACTTT
cdr3_aa: CSAIPGGSTSYNSPLHF

clone_size: many
d_call: TRBD2
j_call: TRBJ2-5
v_call: TRBV6-5
cdr3_nt: TGTGCCAGCAGTTACTTTCAGCGGGGGGGGACCCAGTACTTC
cdr3_aa: CASSYFQRGGTQYF

clone_size: many
d_call: -
j_call: TRBJ2-7
v_call: TRBV2
cdr3_nt: TGTGCCAGCAGTGAAGTTGGGCAGGGTCTCAACGAGCAGTACTTC
cdr3_aa: CASSEVGQGLNEQYF

clone_size: many
d_call: TRBD2
j_call: TRBJ2-7
v_call: TRBV6-5
cdr3_nt: TGTGCCAGCAGTTACGGGGGGGGAGGCCCGGAGTACTTC
cdr3_aa: CASSYGGGGPEYF

clone_size: many
d_call: TRBD1
j_call: TRBJ1-5
v_call: TRBV5-1
cdr3_nt: TGCGCCAGCAGCTTGGGGACAGGGGCTAATCAGCCCCAGCATTTT
cdr3_aa: CASSLGTGANQPQHF

clone_size: many
d_call: TRBD1
j_call: TRBJ2-7
v_call: TRBV4-1
cdr3_nt: TGCGCCAGCAGCCAAGATGTTAGCGGGACAGGGGCTTACGAGCAGTACTTC
cdr3_aa: CASSQDVSGTGAYEQYF

clone_size: many
d_call: TRBD2
j_call: TRBJ2-5
v_call: TRBV6-5
cdr3_nt: TGTGCCAGCAGTTCCTCTAGCGGGAGTGAGACCCAGTACTTC
cdr3_aa: CASSSSSGSETQYF

clone_size: many
d_call: TRBD1
j_call: TRBJ1-2
v_call: TRBV20-1
cdr3_nt: TGCAGTGCTAGAGATCGGACAGGGATCTATGGCTACACCTTC
cdr3_aa: CSARDRTGIYGYTF

clone_size: many
d_call: TRBD1
j_call: TRBJ2-7
v_call: TRBV4-3
cdr3_nt: TGCGCCAGCAGCCAGATGGGACAGGGGTTGTACGAGCAGTACTTC
cdr3_aa: CASSQMGQGLYEQYF

clone_size: many
d_call: TRBD2
j_call: TRBJ2-7
v_call: TRBV3-1
cdr3_nt: TGTGCCAGCAGCCCCAGACCTCGGGCTAGCGGGTCCTACGAGCAGTACTTC
cdr3_aa: CASSPRPRASGSYEQYF

clone_size: many
d_call: -
j_call: TRBJ2-5
v_call: TRBV20-1
cdr3_nt: TGCAGTGCTAGTTTACAGGGAGGAGAGACCCAGTACTTC
cdr3_aa: CSASLQGGETQYF

clone_size: many
d_call: -
j_call: TRBJ1-2
v_call: TRBV5-1
cdr3_nt: TGCGCCAGCAGCTTGGTGCACAGGATGGGCTACACCTTC
cdr3_aa: CASSLVHRMGYTF

clone_size: many
d_call: -
j_call: TRBJ2-7
v_call: TRBV5-5
cdr3_nt: TGTGCCAGCAGCTTCTTGGGCCCACGCGAGCAGTACTTC
cdr3_aa: CASSFLGPREQYF

clone_size: many
d_call: -
j_call: TRBJ2-5
v_call: TRBV2
cdr3_nt: TGTGCCAGCAGGGTCCTCCGGAACCAAGAGACCCAGTACTTC
cdr3_aa: CASRVLRNQETQYF

clone_size: many
d_call: -
j_call: TRBJ1-5
v_call: TRBV12-5
cdr3_nt: TGTGCTAGTGGTTTGTTTATCGGGGACCATAGCAATCAGCCCCAGCATTTT
cdr3_aa: CASGLFIGDHSNQPQHF

clone_size: -
d_call: -
j_call: TRBJ1-2
v_call: TRBV6-1
cdr3_nt: TGTGCCACACACCAGGGATCTAACTATGGCTACACCTTC
cdr3_aa: CATHQGSNYGYTF

clone_size: -
d_call: TRBD1
j_call: TRBJ1-1
v_call: TRBV19
cdr3_nt: TGTGCCAGTAGTCCAACTAGGACAGGGGGCACTGAAGCTTTCTTT
cdr3_aa: CASSPTRTGGTEAFF

clone_size: many
d_call: -
j_call: TRBJ1-2
v_call: TRBV6-1
cdr3_nt: TGTGCCAGCAGCCAGACCACAGGATTATATGGCTACACCTTC
cdr3_aa: CASSQTTGLYGYTF

clone_size: -
d_call: -
j_call: TRBJ1-2
v_call: TRBV19
cdr3_nt: TGTGCCAAGCCGTGGGCCTATGGCTACACCTTC
cdr3_aa: CAKPWAYGYTF

clone_size: many
d_call: TRBD1
j_call: TRBJ2-2
v_call: TRBV28
cdr3_nt: TGTGCCAGCAAGGGACAGCTTACCGGGGAGCTGTTTTTT
cdr3_aa: CASKGQLTGELFF

clone_size: many
d_call: TRBD1
j_call: TRBJ2-7
v_call: TRBV20-1
cdr3_nt: TGCAGTGCTAGACGGACAGGGGCCTCCTACGAGCAGTACTTC
cdr3_aa: CSARRTGASYEQYF

clone_size: -
d_call: TRBD2
j_call: TRBJ2-7
v_call: TRBV11-2
cdr3_nt: TGTGCCAGCAGCTTAGATTCGGAACTAGCGGGAGGGTGGGAGCAGTACTTC
cdr3_aa: CASSLDSELAGGWEQYF

clone_size: many
d_call: -
j_call: TRBJ1-5
v_call: TRBV12-3/TRBV12-4
cdr3_nt: TGTGCCAGCAGTTTTAGGTCCGGGACCCAGCATTTT
cdr3_aa: CASSFRSGTQHF

clone_size: many
d_call: -
j_call: TRBJ2-7
v_call: TRBV12-3/TRBV12-4
cdr3_nt: TGTGCCAGCAGTTTTGCCCCAGGGGCCCTCGACTACGAGCAGTACTTC
cdr3_aa: CASSFAPGALDYEQYF

clone_size: many
d_call: TRBD1
j_call: TRBJ1-2
v_call: TRBV29-1
cdr3_nt: TGCAGCGTTGAAGCTATACAGGGGATAGGTGAGGTCTATGGCTACACCTTC
cdr3_aa: CSVEAIQGIGEVYGYTF